The 21 T cell receptor beta chains listed next were all sequenced from one sample in a study of PD-1 blockade in classical Hodgkin lymphoma. Exposure to brentuximab vedotin varied, and each patient had relapsed following autologous stem cell transplantation. Purified CD4+ T cells were obtained from thawed PBMCs through magnetic negative selection. Generated by immunoSEQ multiplex PCR, the TCRdb table keeps only in-frame clones and is missing some. This table has about 7,700 clones, approximately 90% appearing once. Sequenced here: CD4+ T cells from blood, sampled at baseline. The receptors were sampled from a human donor with classical Hodgkin lymphoma.

This clone occurred a few times. This chain joins TRBV4-2 and TRBJ1-1, with D unclear. Between the trimmed V and J ends, which lost 4 bases and 1 base, there was a span of 13 bases. CDR1 LGHNA and CDR2 YNFKEQ come from the germline V gene. This CDR3 spans 15 amino acids. This chain's CDR3 is CASSREKHSNTEAFF. The CDR3 nucleotides read TGTGCCAGCAGCCGAGAAAAACACTCGAACACTGAAGCTTTCTTT.

The gene calls are TRBV4-3 and TRBJ1-2; 10 bases fit TRBD1. This CDR3 comprises 16 residues. The germline V gene has CDR1 LGHNA and CDR2 YSLEER. J lost 4 bases, V lost 3 bases, and 8 bases had no gene match. This CDR3 is CASSQGQGWDTYGYTF. CDR3 nucleotides: TGCGCCAGCAGCCAGGGACAGGGGTGGGATACCTATGGCTACACCTTC.

This sequence joins TRBV28 and TRBJ2-7, with D possibly called TRBD1 or TRBD2 (5 bases each). The CDR3 is 15 amino acids. Per germline, CDR1 MDHEN and CDR2 SYDVKM. The ends were cut back, 6 bases at V and 4 bases at J, with 19 bases in the middle. The CDR3 here is CASSLPRDPWYEQYF. The CDR3 DNA sequence: TGTGCCAGCAGCCTCCCCCGGGACCCTTGGTACGAGCAGTACTTC.

This clone came up once. The rearrangement joins TRBV11-1 to TRBJ1-1; TRBD1 is a possible D gene (6 bases). Germline CDR1 and CDR2: SGHAT and FQDESV (reference sequence). V was trimmed by 2 bases and J by 0 bases, leaving 13 bases between them. The CDR3 has 16 amino acids. In nucleotides, the CDR3 is TGTGCCAGCAGCTTAACCCGGACAGCGCTGAACACTGAAGCTTTCTTT. It translates to CASSLTRTALNTEAFF.

V is TRBV18 and J is TRBJ1-5; 9 positions match TRBD1. Trimming took 5 bases from V and 3 from J; bases not matched to a gene: 5. The CDR3 sequence is 15 residues long. Germline V CDR1 and CDR2: KGHSH, LQKENI. Written as DNA, the CDR3 is TGTGCCAGCTCATCGGGACAGGGCCTCAATCAGCCCCAGCATTTT. Protein: CASSSGQGLNQPQHF.

The genes are TRBV4-2 and TRBJ2-7; TRBD2 is a possible D gene (6 bases). Per the germline V gene, CDR1 is LGHNA and CDR2 is YNFKEQ. This CDR3 is built from 18 residues. Deletions cut 2 bases from V and 7 bases from J, with 27 bases between. CDR3 sequence (DNA): TGTGCCAGCAGCCAATCCCACGCCGGGGACTCTCACGGTCGGGAGCAGTACTTC. It specifies CASSQSHAGDSHGREQYF.

The genes are TRBV18 and TRBJ1-6, with D hard to call. The CDR3 runs to 14 residues. Trimming took 0 bases from V and 14 from J, leaving 14 bases between them. Germline V CDR1 and CDR2: KGHSH, LQKENI. The CDR3 coding sequence is TGTGCCAGCTCACCACCAAAGCAAACATTCACCCTCCACTTT. Its translation: CASSPPKQTFTLHF.

The V call is TRBV5-1, the J call TRBJ1-4; the D gene is possibly TRBD1 (5 bases). The CDR3 contains 15 residues. The germline V and J ends were trimmed by 2 bases and 0 bases, with 8 bases remaining between them. Germline V CDR1 and CDR2: SGHRS, YFSETQ. CDR3 DNA sequence: TGCGCCAGCAGCTTTCTGGGGGCAACTAATGAAAAACTGTTTTTT. Its translation: CASSFLGATNEKLFF.

The rearrangement uses TRBV7-2 and TRBJ1-4, with TRBD1 as a possible D gene (5 bases). The CDR3 has 15 amino acids. Germline V CDR1 and CDR2: SGHTA, FQGNSA. The V end was cut by 1 base, the J end by 8 bases, with 14 bases between. The CDR3 sequence is CASSLESRADEKLFF. The CDR3 DNA reads as TGTGCCAGCAGCTTAGAATCCAGGGCGGACGAAAAACTGTTTTTT.

The V and J genes are TRBV27 and TRBJ1-2, with 8 bases matching TRBD1. Germline-derived CDR1 and CDR2 are MNHEY and SMNVEV (reference sequence). The J segment lost 7 bases and the V segment lost 3 bases, leaving 7 bases of the junction unmatched. The CDR3 consists of 14 residues. CDR3 sequence: CASSFGQGRFGYTF. CDR3 coding DNA: TGTGCCAGCAGTTTCGGACAGGGAAGATTTGGCTACACCTTC.

This chain joins TRBV28 and TRBJ2-7, with unresolved D. CDR1 is MDHEN, CDR2 SYDVKM, per germline. Deletions cut 3 bases from V and 7 bases from J, with 16 bases between. This CDR3 has 14 residues. CDR3 coding DNA: TGTGCCAGCAGTTTGGCCAGTTCGCTGAGGGAGCAGTACTTC. Translation: CASSLASSLREQYF. Filled out from reference TRBV28 and TRBJ2-7, the complete variable domain reads DVKVTQSSRYLVKRTGEKVFLECVQDMDHENMFWYRQDPGLGLRLIYFSYDVKMKEKGDIPEGYSVSREKKERFSLILESASTNQTSMYLCASSLASSLREQYFGPGTRLTVT.

The chain has TRBV19 and TRBJ2-7; TRBD1 aligns across 7 bases. The CDR3 covers 16 residues. The germline CDR1 and CDR2 sequences are LNHDA and SQIVND (reference sequence). V shed 5 bases and J 3 bases; nucleotides not matched to a gene: 13. The CDR3 nucleotides read TGTGCCAGTAGTGAACCAGGAAGGGGGCGCGACTACGAGCAGTACTTC. Protein: CASSEPGRGRDYEQYF.

This chain connects TRBV7-6 to TRBJ1-3, with TRBD1 as a possible D gene (5 bases). The V gene lost 2 bases and the J gene lost 4 bases, with 15 bases spanning the gap. The V gene's germline CDR1 is SGHVS and CDR2 FNYEAQ. The CDR3 length is 16 residues. The CDR3 region is CASSLIIGAEGNTIYF. In DNA, the CDR3 is TGTGCCAGCAGCTTAATTATAGGGGCAGAAGGAAACACCATATATTTT.

This chain connects TRBV4-2 to TRBJ1-4; no clear D gene. The CDR3 runs to 16 residues. CDR1 is LGHNA and CDR2 is YNFKEQ in the germline V gene. Trimming stripped 1 base from V and 0 bases from J, with 9 bases between. The CDR3 sequence is CASSQVDSSTNEKLFF. CDR3 nucleotides: TGTGCCAGCAGCCAAGTAGACTCGTCAACTAATGAAAAACTGTTTTTT.

The chain has TRBV7-9 and TRBJ1-5; TRBD1 might be the D (5 bases). The V end lost 3 bases, the J end lost 7 bases, and 13 bases lay between the germline ends. CDR1 SEHNR and CDR2 FQNEAQ come from the germline V gene (reference sequence). This CDR3 has 14 amino acids. CDR3 residues: CASSFLTDGQPQHF. CDR3 nucleotide sequence: TGTGCCAGCAGCTTCCTGACAGATGGACAGCCCCAGCATTTT.

The rearrangement joins TRBV28 to TRBJ2-3, with 9 bases matching TRBD2. Trimming cost V 2 bases and J 4 bases; bases outside gene matches: 16. The CDR3 extends over 19 amino acids. Germline V gene data show CDR1 as MDHEN and CDR2 as SYDVKM. Here the CDR3 reads CASSLPLDNSGRVADTQYF. The CDR3 DNA is TGTGCCAGCAGTTTACCCCTCGATAATAGCGGGAGAGTGGCAGATACGCAGTATTTT. Complete variable domain (other parts from reference TRBV28 and TRBJ2-3): DVKVTQSSRYLVKRTGEKVFLECVQDMDHENMFWYRQDPGLGLRLIYFSYDVKMKEKGDIPEGYSVSREKKERFSLILESASTNQTSMYLCASSLPLDNSGRVADTQYFGPGTRLTVL.

This rearrangement joins TRBV4-2 to TRBJ2-1; 7 nucleotides match TRBD2. J gave up 4 bases and V 1 base, and 7 bases lay outside the gene matches. CDR1 LGHNA and CDR2 YNFKEQ come from the germline V gene. The CDR3 consists of 16 residues. In nucleotides, the CDR3 is TGTGCCAGCAGCCAAGCGAGGACTAGGGCTTACAATGAGCAGTTCTTC. Its translation: CASSQARTRAYNEQFF.

This clone was seen only a few times. CDR3 sequence reads: CASRDRAATEAFF. The CDR3, as DNA: TGTGCCAGCAGAGACAGGGCGGCCACTGAAGCTTTCTTT. The chain links TRBV6-1 to TRBJ1-1; 7 bases map to TRBD1. After removal of 6 bases from V and 4 bases from J, the junction contained 5 bases not matched to a gene. The CDR3 has 13 amino acids. The germline CDR1 and CDR2 sequences are MNHNS and SASEGT.

The V call is TRBV18, the J call TRBJ1-3; D possibly corresponds to TRBD1 (6 bases). The V and J ends lost 2 bases and 0 bases respectively, with 26 bases between them. The V gene's germline CDR1 is KGHSH and CDR2 LQKENI. The CDR3 runs to 21 residues. Here the CDR3 reads CASSPSFPVNRDKDSGNTIYF. CDR3 coding DNA: TGTGCCAGCTCACCATCTTTCCCCGTAAACCGGGACAAAGACTCTGGAAACACCATATATTTT.

V and J are TRBV5-8 and TRBJ2-5, with D possibly matching TRBD2 (6 bases). The germline V and J ends were trimmed by 0 bases and 2 bases, with 8 bases remaining between them. CDR3 length equals 14 residues. From germline, CDR1 is SGHTS and CDR2 YDEGEE. CDR3 nucleotides: TGTGCCAGCAGCTTGGGGGACTTACAAGAGACCCAGTACTTC. This gives the protein CASSLGDLQETQYF.

Of note for this clone: Other DNA sequences in the sample encode the same CDR3. V and J are TRBV27 and TRBJ1-2; 9 bases are a match to TRBD1. The CDR3 has 12 residues. Losses at the gene ends were 6 bases for V and 8 bases for J; bases not matched to a gene: 4. The germline V gene encodes CDR1 MNHEY and CDR2 SMNVEV (reference sequence). CDR3 residues: CASRQGAGGYTF. In DNA, the CDR3 is TGTGCCAGCAGACAGGGGGCAGGAGGCTACACCTTC.